This T cell receptor beta chain emerged from a study of cytomegalovirus exposure and HLA in healthy donors. Study in general: From some 190 million T cells, an earlier analysis saw 100 million to 140 million unique TCR beta sequences. As released early, the data held roughly 85 million unique TCRs from HLA-typed donors. Points from the study as a whole: V segments that were indistinguishable, TRBV6-2 and TRBV6-3 among them, were omitted from analysis.

There are a few counts of this clone. As yet, its antigen is unknown. Primers for the PCR totalled 60 Vbeta and 13 Jbeta. Sequencing used immunoSEQ multiplex PCR; TCRdb keeps in-frame clones, though not all of them. This sample has 150,000 to 200,000 clones, with approximately 80% found just once. Healthy bone marrow donors made up the donor group. Germline CDR1 is SGHAT and CDR2 is FQNNGV. The junction had 18 bases not matched to a gene; V was cut back by 7 bases and J by 8 bases. The CDR3 loop spans 18 amino acids. The chain is built from TRBV11-2 and TRBJ2-2; 11 bases are shared with TRBD2. The sequence was collected from a woman aged 30 to 39 in good health and CMV-seropositive. Input material: PBMCs. CDR3 coding DNA: TGTGCCAGCACCCTTGGTTCTAGCGGGGGGCTGAGAAGAGGGGAGCTGTTTTTT. Protein product: CASTLGSSGGLRRGELFF.